Shown below are 32 T cell receptor beta chains from a single sample sequenced in a study of T cells in Graves' hyperthyroidism and ophthalmopathy (dated by TCRdb to the late 2010s). To prepare the library, multiplex PCR was applied. Sequencer: Illumina HiSeq 2000. The TCR beta CDR3 regions were amplified from the RNA transcripts. A first-round RT-PCR of the TCR CDR3 used the HTBI primer set with the Qiagen OneStep RT-PCR kit. Through fastp at Q25 and MiXCR, TCRdb rebuilt clones from the public reads, retaining in-frame beta chains. Every entry covers one CDR3 protein and lists the most common genes and DNA from its rows. The sample yields nearly 600,000 distinct CDR3 sequences; more than 13% were counted once. Roughly 6.9% of the sample belongs to the ten largest clones. The sample consisted of blood. Every receptor here comes from a woman aged 18-29 years with Graves' ophthalmopathy.

As for this clonotype: An end of the junction differs from the germline gene, which may be a read error. J is TRBJ2-5 and V is TRBV11-1; 10 bases align to TRBD2. Germline V gives CDR1 SGHAT, CDR2 FQDESV (reference sequence). This CDR3 is 16 amino acids long. CDR3 loop: CASSPFGLAAARESNF. Written as DNA, the CDR3 is TGTGCCAGCAGCCCATTCGGACTAGCGGCAGCGCGAGAGTCGAACTTC. Supplemented by reference TRBV11-1 and TRBJ2-5, the full variable domain reads EAEVAQSPRYKITEKSQAVAFWCDPISGHATLYWYRQILGQGPELLVQFQDESVVDDSQLPKDRFSAERLKGVDSTLKIQPAELGDSAMYLCASSPFGLAAARESNFGPGTRLLVL.

The chain has TRBV10-3 and TRBJ1-2; TRBD1 matches 9 bases. The CDR3 is 14 residues long. The trim removed 4 bases at V and 7 bases at J, leaving 7 bases unmatched. In germline, CDR1 is ENHRY, CDR2 SYGVKD. For the CDR3, the DNA is TGTGCCATCAGTGTGGGACAGGGCCAGGGTGGCTACACCTTC. It translates to CAISVGQGQGGYTF.

This clonotype came up many times. V is TRBV12-3 or TRBV12-4 and J is TRBJ2-3; 10 bases line up with TRBD1. CDR3 length equals 16 residues. Trimming took 2 bases from V and 4 from J; bases not matched to a gene: 6. DNA for the CDR3: TGTGCCAGCAGTTTATATGGGACAGGGGTCCCAGATACGCAGTATTTT. It codes for CASSLYGTGVPDTQYF.

V and J are TRBV5-1 and TRBJ2-7, with TRBD2 matching 7 bases. The germline V gene has CDR1 SGHRS and CDR2 YFSETQ. This CDR3 comprises 14 residues. V lost 2 bases and J lost 3; bases outside the gene matches: 5. The CDR3 loop is CASSFHRGDYEQYF. CDR3 in DNA: TGCGCCAGCAGCTTTCATCGGGGGGACTACGAGCAGTACTTC.

This clonotype was recorded at least ten times. The chain has TRBV20-1 and TRBJ2-7; no clear D. Germline CDR1 is DFQATT and CDR2 is SNEGSKA (reference sequence). Trimming took off 5 bases at V and 2 bases at J, with 13 bases between the two ends. This CDR3 has 13 residues. CDR3 DNA: TGCAGTGCTCAAATAGACCTGGCCTACGAGCAGTACTTC. Amino acid sequence: CSAQIDLAYEQYF.

This clonotype was detected ten times or more. CDR3 sequence (DNA): TGTGCCAGCAGGCAAGGACTCAACAGGGTATCAGAGACCCAGTACTTC. It encodes CASRQGLNRVSETQYF. This chain uses TRBV6-1 with TRBJ2-5; a weak D match, TRBD1 (6 bases). This CDR3 comprises 16 residues. Trimming took off 6 bases at V and 4 bases at J, with 21 bases between the two ends. CDR1 and CDR2 (germline): MNHNS, SASEGT.

The sample holds a few counts of this clonotype. The chain combines TRBV19 with TRBJ1-2; no clear D. With 6 bases removed from V and 6 bases from J, the gap between germline ends came to 8 bases. Germline CDR1 LNHDA, CDR2 SQIVND (reference sequence). The CDR3 sequence is 11 residues long. This CDR3 reads CASREGNGYTF. The CDR3 DNA sequence: TGTGCCAGTAGGGAAGGGAATGGCTACACCTTC. The full variable domain, with the rest looked up from reference TRBV19 and TRBJ1-2, is DGGITQSPKYLFRKEGQNVTLSCEQNLNHDAMYWYRQDPGQGLRLIYYSQIVNDFQKGDIAEGYSVSREKKESFPLTVTSAQKNPTAFYLCASREGNGYTFGSGTRLTVV.

The chain combines TRBV25-1 with TRBJ1-2, with TRBD1 as a possible D gene (6 bases). Germline CDR1 is MGHDK and CDR2 is SYGVNS. Trimming removed 1 base from V and 8 bases from J, with 20 bases in between. The CDR3 is made up of 16 amino acids. CDR3 amino acids: CASSESGQGTSRGYTF. In DNA form, the CDR3 reads TGTGCCAGCAGTGAATCGGGCCAGGGGACCAGTCGAGGCTACACCTTC.

This clonotype has at least ten counts. V gene TRBV28 combines with J gene TRBJ2-7; 12 positions agree with TRBD2. The germline V gene encodes CDR1 MDHEN and CDR2 SYDVKM. The CDR3 is 14 amino acids. The V gene end was trimmed by 6 bases and the J gene end by 7 bases; junction bases not matched to a gene: 7. As DNA, the CDR3 is TGTGCCAGCAGCCCACTAGCGGGAGGTCAGGAGCAGTACTTC. Protein product: CASSPLAGGQEQYF. Together with reference TRBV28 and TRBJ2-7, the CDR3 gives the full variable domain: DVKVTQSSRYLVKRTGEKVFLECVQDMDHENMFWYRQDPGLGLRLIYFSYDVKMKEKGDIPEGYSVSREKKERFSLILESASTNQTSMYLCASSPLAGGQEQYFGPGTRLTVT.

At least ten counts were recorded for this clonotype. V and J are TRBV3-1 and TRBJ2-7, with D unclear. Trimming removed 0 bases from V and 3 bases from J, with 9 bases in between. This CDR3 has 14 amino acids. The germline gives CDR1 LGHDT, CDR2 YNNKEL (reference sequence). CDR3: CASSQDNYGYEQYF. The CDR3 bases are TGTGCCAGCAGCCAAGATAACTACGGCTACGAGCAGTACTTC.

Remarks on this clonotype: In this CDR3 the conserved last residue, phenylalanine or tryptophan, is missing, so a read error is likely. The chain uses TRBV4-3 and TRBJ2-1, with D perhaps matching TRBD1 (5 bases). The germline V gene encodes CDR1 LGHNA and CDR2 YSLEER. The V end was cut by 0 bases, the J end by 2 bases, with 14 bases between. The CDR3 runs to 17 residues. Written as DNA, the CDR3 is TGCGCCAGCAGCCAAGATGGTGCAGGGTGGCCCTACAATGAGCAGTTCTCC. This codes for CASSQDGAGWPYNEQFS.

The CDR3 DNA reads as TGCGCCAGCAGCTTAGAGGCGGGAAGGTTCGGTGAGCAGTTCTTC. This translates into CASSLEAGRFGEQFF. V is TRBV5-1 and J is TRBJ2-1, with D possibly matching TRBD2 (6 bases). Germline V gene data show CDR1 as SGHRS and CDR2 as YFSETQ. The CDR3 runs 15 residues. Trimming stripped 2 bases from V and 9 bases from J, with 18 bases between.

This clonotype was detected ten times or more. The rearrangement links TRBV7-2 to TRBJ2-3; 12 bases fit TRBD2. This CDR3 spans 19 amino acids. The V gene end was trimmed by 4 bases and the J gene end by 0 bases; junction bases not matched to a gene: 11. Germline V gene sequence: CDR1 SGHTA, CDR2 FQGNSA. The chain's CDR3 is CASSSQRASGRGSTDTQYF. The CDR3 bases are TGTGCCAGCAGCTCACAAAGGGCTAGCGGGAGGGGGAGCACAGATACGCAGTATTTT. Complete variable domain (other parts from reference TRBV7-2 and TRBJ2-3): GAGVSQSPSNKVTEKGKDVELRCDPISGHTALYWYRQSLGQGLEFLIYFQGNSAPDKSGLPSDRFSAERTGGSVSTLTIQRTQQEDSAVYLCASSSQRASGRGSTDTQYFGPGTRLTVL.

This clonotype was found many times. The chain employs TRBV11-2 and TRBJ2-3; TRBD2 matches at 9 bases. Trimming took 5 bases from V and 2 from J; bases not matched to a gene: 20. Germline V CDR1 and CDR2: SGHAT, FQNNGV. This CDR3 contains 20 residues. The CDR3 DNA reads TGTGCCAGCAGCCAACCAAAAAACCCGGGACTAGCCAGATCCACAGATACGCAGTATTTT. This translates into CASSQPKNPGLARSTDTQYF.

This clonotype was seen ten or more times. This chain connects TRBV10-3 to TRBJ2-1, with D possibly TRBD2 on 5 matching bases. CDR1 and CDR2 (germline): ENHRY, SYGVKD. The CDR3 is 13 amino acids. V was cut by 7 bases and J by 5 bases, with 12 bases left in between. The CDR3 region is CAINPAGNNEQFF. The CDR3 DNA sequence: TGTGCCATCAACCCCGCCGGGAACAATGAGCAGTTCTTC.

This clonotype was recorded many times. This chain uses TRBV27 with TRBJ2-7; 7 bases fit TRBD1. The junction had 9 bases not matched to a gene; V was cut back by 4 bases and J by 3 bases. Germline CDR1 MNHEY, CDR2 SMNVEV (reference sequence). There are 15 residues in the CDR3. CDR3 amino acids: CASSSTGTVVYEQYF. CDR3 in DNA: TGTGCCAGCAGTTCTACCGGGACAGTGGTCTACGAGCAGTACTTC.

This clonotype has a handful of counts. J is TRBJ1-6 and V is TRBV7-9, with D perhaps TRBD1 (5 bases). The ends were cut back, 2 bases at V and 6 bases at J, with 11 bases in the middle. Germline V gene lookup returns CDR1 SEHNR and CDR2 FQNEAQ (reference sequence). This CDR3 has 15 residues. Here the CDR3 reads CASSLMSGSNSPLHF. In nucleotides, the CDR3 is TGTGCCAGCAGCTTAATGTCAGGGTCTAATTCACCCCTCCACTTT.

A few counts support this clonotype. The chain recombines TRBV3-1 with TRBJ2-5, with unresolved D. Trimming took 0 bases from V and 0 from J, leaving 11 bases between them. This CDR3 contains 16 residues. Germline CDR1 reads LGHDT; CDR2 reads YNNKEL (reference sequence). CDR3 nucleotide sequence: TGTGCCAGCAGCCAAGAATCAGTGTCCTACCAAGAGACCCAGTACTTC. It translates to CASSQESVSYQETQYF.

This clonotype was counted at least ten times. The chain couples TRBV20-1 to TRBJ1-1; 10 nucleotides align to TRBD1. The CDR3 loop spans 13 amino acids. Germline V gene data show CDR1 as DFQATT and CDR2 as SNEGSKA (reference sequence). Germline trimming cut 4 bases from V and 4 bases from J; bases unmatched to any gene: 3. The CDR3 DNA follows: TGCAGTGCTACCAGGGACAGGGGCACTGAAGCTTTCTTT. As protein: CSATRDRGTEAFF.

V and J are TRBV7-3 and TRBJ2-2; D not certain. The CDR3 has 12 residues. V lost 3 bases and J 7 bases, leaving 6 bases between the germline ends. Germline V lookup: CDR1 SGHTA, CDR2 FQGTGA. Here the CDR3 reads CASSFKYGELFF. Written as DNA, the CDR3 is TGTGCCAGCAGCTTTAAGTACGGGGAGCTGTTTTTT.

This clonotype occurred many times. The chain recombines TRBV7-2 with TRBJ2-5; D remains ambiguous. Trimming left V 2 bases short and J 1 base short, with 8 bases between. Germline CDR1 reads SGHTA; CDR2 reads FQGNSA. The CDR3 extends over 14 amino acids. CDR3 coding DNA: TGTGCCAGCAGCTTATTCGTTGCCCAAGAGACCCAGTACTTC. It encodes CASSLFVAQETQYF.

The genes are TRBV19 and TRBJ1-2, with TRBD1 matching over 10 bases. The CDR3 totals 15 residues. V was pared by 4 bases and J by 7 bases, with 9 bases of the junction left unmatched. CDR1 and CDR2 (germline): LNHDA, SQIVND (reference sequence). The CDR3 DNA is TGTGCCAGTAGTAGACAGGGGGCGCAGGATAGTGGCTACACCTTC. The encoded protein is CASSRQGAQDSGYTF.

This clonotype was seen repeatedly, ten times or more. The chain is built from TRBV28 and TRBJ2-1, with D perhaps matching TRBD1 (6 bases). CDR1 is MDHEN and CDR2 is SYDVKM in the germline V gene. This CDR3 comprises 16 residues. V dropped 5 bases and J dropped 7 bases, with 21 bases sitting between them. CDR3 nucleotide sequence: TGTGCCAGCAGTCACCCCTTCCCCGGGACACCAAATGAGCAGTTCTTC. As protein: CASSHPFPGTPNEQFF. Full variable domain (remainder filled in from reference TRBV28 and TRBJ2-1): DVKVTQSSRYLVKRTGEKVFLECVQDMDHENMFWYRQDPGLGLRLIYFSYDVKMKEKGDIPEGYSVSREKKERFSLILESASTNQTSMYLCASSHPFPGTPNEQFFGPGTRLTVL.

This clonotype has ten or more counts. CDR3 amino acids: CASRPRDSYEQYF. In DNA, the CDR3 is TGTGCCAGCAGGCCCAGGGACTCCTACGAGCAGTACTTC. The chain is built from TRBV2 and TRBJ2-7, with TRBD1 as a possible D gene (5 bases). V was pared by 6 bases and J by 0 bases, with 9 bases between. The CDR3 is 13 amino acids. Germline V gene lookup returns CDR1 SNHLY and CDR2 FYNNEI.

This clonotype was observed at least ten times. The chain employs TRBV29-1 and TRBJ2-5, with 8 bases aligning to TRBD1. This CDR3 is built from 14 residues. The V gene end was trimmed by 4 bases and the J gene end by 4 bases; junction bases not matched to a gene: 8. Germline V gene data show CDR1 as SQVTM and CDR2 as ANQGSEA. The CDR3 loop reads CSVGTGLSGETQYF. In nucleotides, the CDR3 is TGCAGCGTTGGGACAGGGCTAAGCGGAGAGACCCAGTACTTC.

This clonotype was detected many times. The rearrangement joins TRBV2 to TRBJ1-2, with 8 bases aligning to TRBD1. Germline V lookup: CDR1 SNHLY, CDR2 FYNNEI. The J segment lost 3 bases and the V segment lost 6 bases, leaving 6 bases of the junction unmatched. The CDR3 has 14 amino acids. CDR3 sequence (DNA): TGTGCCAGCAGAGCCGGACAGGGCGACTATGGCTACACCTTC. Amino acid sequence: CASRAGQGDYGYTF.

This clonotype was found many times. The rearrangement links TRBV19 to TRBJ2-7; TRBD2 matches 8 bases. V was pared by 5 bases and J by 3 bases, with 9 bases of the junction left unmatched. Germline CDR1 and CDR2: LNHDA and SQIVND (reference sequence). The CDR3 has 15 amino acids. CDR3 sequence reads: CASSVTSGERYEQYF. The CDR3 DNA follows: TGTGCCAGTAGTGTTACTAGCGGAGAACGCTACGAGCAGTACTTC.

This clonotype was counted ten times or more. The chain couples TRBV6-6 to TRBJ1-6; D ambiguous. Germline V gene data show CDR1 as MNHNY and CDR2 as SVGAGI (reference sequence). V lost 2 bases and J 9 bases, leaving 17 bases between the germline ends. The CDR3 has 16 residues. CDR3 region: CASSYSLQRSFSPLHF. CDR3 bases: TGTGCCAGCAGTTACAGCTTACAGCGGTCGTTTTCACCCCTCCACTTT.

This clonotype was observed many times. A read error may account for a junction end that differs from germline. CDR3 DNA sequence: TGTGCCAGCAGCGAAGACAGGGTTTCCGAGCAGTACTTC. This gives the protein CASSEDRVSEQYF. V and J are TRBV2 and TRBJ2-7, with 7 bases lining up with TRBD1. The CDR3 is 13 residues long. The germline V gene has CDR1 SNHLY and CDR2 FYNNEI. Full variable domain (outside the CDR3, taken from reference TRBV2 and TRBJ2-7): EPEVTQTPSHQVTQMGQEVILRCVPISNHLYFYWYRQILGQKVEFLVSFYNNEISEKSEIFDDQFSVERPDGSNFTLKIRSTKLEDSAMYFCASSEDRVSEQYFGPGTRLTVT.

The chain joins TRBV20-1 to TRBJ2-4, with 11 positions matching TRBD2. Trimming cost V 0 bases and J 0 bases; bases outside gene matches: 13. Germline V gives CDR1 DFQATT, CDR2 SNEGSKA (reference sequence). The CDR3 runs to 20 residues. The CDR3 reads CSARDTNPLAGALAKNIQYF. Written as DNA, the CDR3 is TGCAGTGCTAGAGATACAAACCCACTAGCGGGAGCACTAGCCAAAAACATTCAGTACTTC.

This clonotype was counted many times. This chain joins TRBV2 and TRBJ2-2; tentatively, D is TRBD1 (5 bases). V lost 2 bases to trimming and J lost 8 bases, with 21 bases between them. The germline gives CDR1 SNHLY, CDR2 FYNNEI. This CDR3 contains 17 residues. CDR3 residues: CASSELAAGSTVGELFF. CDR3 DNA sequence: TGTGCCAGCAGTGAATTGGCGGCCGGGTCGACAGTGGGGGAGCTGTTTTTT.

There are a few counts of this clonotype. The CDR3 region is CASSPGHMGLSAKLFF. In DNA, the CDR3 is TGTGCCAGCTCACCAGGCCACATGGGGCTAAGTGCAAAACTGTTTTTT. The chain is built from TRBV18 and TRBJ1-4; weak D call: TRBD1 (5 bases). V lost 2 bases to trimming and J lost 10 bases, with 20 bases between them. Germline V gene sequence: CDR1 KGHSH, CDR2 LQKENI. This CDR3 has 16 amino acids.